This passage covers 17 T cell receptor beta chains from one sample sequenced in a study of T cells in Graves' hyperthyroidism and ophthalmopathy. Amplification of TCR beta CDR3 regions used RNA as the template. Carried out on the TCR CDR3, a first-round RT-PCR used the HTBI primer set. Each CDR3 protein is one row after TCRdb ran MiXCR on the multiplex PCR reads. The data contain 300,000 to 450,000 distinct CDR3 sequences, around 13% of them singletons. Sequences were obtained from blood. The receptors originated from a woman younger than 30 with Graves' hyperthyroidism.

The V call is TRBV6-1, the J call TRBJ2-2; D unclear. CDR3 size: 16 residues. The V gene lost 3 bases and the J gene lost 7 bases, with 18 bases spanning the gap. The germline V gene encodes CDR1 MNHNS and CDR2 SASEGT. The CDR3 here is CASSEQPRGRNGELFF. CDR3 coding DNA: TGTGCCAGCAGTGAGCAACCTAGAGGTAGAAACGGGGAGCTGTTTTTT.

The table lists this clonotype with many counts. This chain uses TRBV2 with TRBJ2-2; D remains unclear. The CDR3 is 13 residues long. The V gene's germline CDR1 is SNHLY and CDR2 FYNNEI. Trimming took 4 bases from V and 7 from J, leaving 10 bases between them. The CDR3 DNA follows: TGTGCCAGCAGTGTGGATCCGGGCGGGGAGCTGTTTTTT. Translating it yields CASSVDPGGELFF.

This clonotype showed up just a few times. This sequence joins TRBV9 and TRBJ1-2; D unclear. The CDR3 has 11 amino acids. V dropped 0 bases and J dropped 11 bases, with 8 bases sitting between them. The germline gives CDR1 SGDLS, CDR2 YYNGEE. CDR3 sequence: CASSVGWRYTF. The CDR3 nucleotides read TGTGCCAGCAGCGTAGGTTGGAGGTACACCTTC.

This clonotype has more than one count but fewer than ten. The chain joins TRBV3-1 to TRBJ1-4, with D possibly matching TRBD1 (6 bases). From germline, CDR1 is LGHDT and CDR2 YNNKEL (reference sequence). The CDR3 extends over 14 amino acids. V was clipped by 1 base and J by 7 bases, with 10 bases between them. CDR3 sequence: CASSQAGVREKLFF. The CDR3 DNA follows: TGTGCCAGCAGCCAAGCAGGGGTTCGTGAAAAACTGTTTTTT.

This chain connects TRBV4-3 to TRBJ2-5; D unresolved. V dropped 0 bases and J dropped 4 bases, with 12 bases sitting between them. There are 15 residues in the CDR3. The germline CDR1 and CDR2 sequences are LGHNA and YSLEER. The CDR3 DNA sequence: TGCGCCAGCAGCCAAGAGGTGGTAATTCCAGAGACCCAGTACTTC. Protein sequence: CASSQEVVIPETQYF.

This clonotype came up a few times. The genes are TRBV25-1 and TRBJ2-2, with D tentatively TRBD2 (7 bases). Trimming left V 4 bases short and J 5 bases short, with 14 bases between. Germline V gene data show CDR1 as MGHDK and CDR2 as SYGVNS. This CDR3 contains 15 residues. CDR3 residues: CASSAAGQRTGELFF. CDR3 nucleotide sequence: TGTGCCAGCAGTGCAGCGGGACAAAGGACCGGGGAGCTGTTTTTT.

This clonotype was detected many times. The gene calls are TRBV28 and TRBJ2-1; 9 nucleotides line up with TRBD1. V shed 5 bases, J shed 5 bases, and the junction held 10 bases outside the gene matches. The germline V gene has CDR1 MDHEN and CDR2 SYDVKM. The CDR3 extends over 16 amino acids. The CDR3 spells CASSPLGQGSDNEQFF. DNA for the CDR3: TGTGCCAGCAGTCCTCTGGGACAGGGTAGCGACAATGAGCAGTTCTTC.

This clonotype has just a few counts. This chain uses TRBV20-1 with TRBJ1-2; 7 bases are a match to TRBD1. Germline V CDR1 and CDR2: DFQATT, SNEGSKA (reference sequence). This CDR3 is 15 amino acids long. The V and J ends lost 5 bases and 4 bases, in that order; junction bases with no gene match: 13. CDR3 sequence reads: CSARNWDSPSYGYTF. CDR3 DNA: TGCAGTGCTCGTAACTGGGACAGCCCTTCCTATGGCTACACCTTC.

The DNA of the CDR3 is TGCAGTACTGGTGGACTAGCGGGCCAAGTAAGGAGCTCCTACGAGCAGTACTTC. It is translated as CSTGGLAGQVRSSYEQYF. This sequence joins TRBV20-1 and TRBJ2-7, with TRBD2 matching 11 bases. The length of the CDR3 is 18 residues. The junction had 18 bases not matched to a gene; V was cut back by 8 bases and J by 0 bases. Germline-derived CDR1 and CDR2 are DFQATT and SNEGSKA (reference sequence).

This chain joins TRBV7-9 and TRBJ1-5; TRBD1 might be the D (6 bases). CDR3 length equals 15 residues. Trimming cost V 5 bases and J 1 base, with 12 bases left between them. Germline values: CDR1 SEHNR, CDR2 FQNEAQ (reference sequence). The CDR3 spells CASSAGTLSNQPQHF. CDR3 nucleotides: TGTGCCAGCAGCGCCGGGACACTGAGCAATCAGCCCCAGCATTTT.

At least ten counts were recorded for this clonotype. This chain links TRBV20-1 with TRBJ2-1, with D possibly TRBD1 on 5 matching bases. The V gene's germline CDR1 is DFQATT and CDR2 SNEGSKA (reference sequence). The V gene lost 3 bases and the J gene lost 4 bases, with 16 bases spanning the gap. This CDR3 is built from 15 residues. The CDR3 loop reads CSASRVGRGYNEQFF. For the CDR3, the DNA is TGCAGTGCTAGCCGGGTGGGGCGAGGATACAATGAGCAGTTCTTC.

This clonotype showed up many times. The rearrangement joins TRBV6-5 to TRBJ1-1; 8 bases map to TRBD1. The CDR3 runs 15 residues. Germline V gene data show CDR1 as MNHEY and CDR2 as SVGAGI. V lost 2 bases and J lost 8; bases outside the gene matches: 10. The CDR3, as DNA: TGTGCCAGCAGTTACACCGGACAGGGTGAAACAGAAGCTTTCTTT. This gives the protein CASSYTGQGETEAFF.

The rearrangement links TRBV20-1 to TRBJ1-2, with 8 bases that match TRBD1. Losses at the gene ends were 5 bases for V and 3 bases for J; bases not matched to a gene: 11. The CDR3 consists of 15 residues. CDR1 and CDR2 (germline): DFQATT, SNEGSKA (reference sequence). CDR3 nucleotides: TGCAGTGCTCCGGATCCAGGGACAGGAGACTATGGCTACACCTTC. It translates to CSAPDPGTGDYGYTF.

This clonotype was found many times. V and J are TRBV29-1 and TRBJ1-1, with D unresolved. The germline gives CDR1 SQVTM, CDR2 ANQGSEA. The CDR3 runs to 13 residues. V was shortened by 0 bases and J by 5 bases, with 10 bases between the two germline ends. The CDR3 nucleotides read TGCAGCGTTGAAGATGGCAGTGGAACTGAAGCTTTCTTT. This codes for CSVEDGSGTEAFF. Complete variable domain (other parts from reference TRBV29-1 and TRBJ1-1): SAVISQKPSRDICQRGTSLTIQCQVDSQVTMMFWYRQQPGQSLTLIATANQGSEATYESGFVIDKFPISRPNLTFSTLTVSNMSPEDSSIYLCSVEDGSGTEAFFGQGTRLTVV.

This clonotype has just a few counts. A much larger clone lies one base from this, so it may be a read error. The CDR3 does not end in the conserved phenylalanine or tryptophan, so this is likely a read error. This sequence joins TRBV7-2 and TRBJ1-2, with D possibly being TRBD1 (5 bases). The germline V gene has CDR1 SGHTA and CDR2 FQGNSA. V dropped 6 bases and J dropped 3 bases, with 17 bases sitting between them. This CDR3 contains 15 residues. The CDR3 spells CASSPTGGADYGYTL. The CDR3 DNA reads TGTGCCAGCAGTCCTACCGGTGGGGCGGACTATGGCTACACCCTC.

This clonotype appeared a few times. The rearrangement uses TRBV2 and TRBJ2-7; 7 bases match TRBD2. CDR3 length equals 14 residues. J lost 7 bases, V lost 4 bases, and 10 bases had no gene match. The germline CDR1 and CDR2 sequences are SNHLY and FYNNEI. CDR3 nucleotide sequence: TGTGCCAGCAGTGGGGGGGGGGTTTCAGGAGAGCAGTACTTC. Protein: CASSGGGVSGEQYF.

At least ten counts were recorded for this clonotype. This chain connects TRBV2 to TRBJ1-5; 10 nucleotides line up with TRBD1. The CDR3 spans 13 residues. J gave up 6 bases and V 8 bases, and 4 bases lay outside the gene matches. The germline V gene encodes CDR1 SNHLY and CDR2 FYNNEI. CDR3 residues: CASGQGDRQPQHF. DNA for the CDR3: TGTGCCAGCGGACAGGGGGATCGTCAGCCCCAGCATTTT.